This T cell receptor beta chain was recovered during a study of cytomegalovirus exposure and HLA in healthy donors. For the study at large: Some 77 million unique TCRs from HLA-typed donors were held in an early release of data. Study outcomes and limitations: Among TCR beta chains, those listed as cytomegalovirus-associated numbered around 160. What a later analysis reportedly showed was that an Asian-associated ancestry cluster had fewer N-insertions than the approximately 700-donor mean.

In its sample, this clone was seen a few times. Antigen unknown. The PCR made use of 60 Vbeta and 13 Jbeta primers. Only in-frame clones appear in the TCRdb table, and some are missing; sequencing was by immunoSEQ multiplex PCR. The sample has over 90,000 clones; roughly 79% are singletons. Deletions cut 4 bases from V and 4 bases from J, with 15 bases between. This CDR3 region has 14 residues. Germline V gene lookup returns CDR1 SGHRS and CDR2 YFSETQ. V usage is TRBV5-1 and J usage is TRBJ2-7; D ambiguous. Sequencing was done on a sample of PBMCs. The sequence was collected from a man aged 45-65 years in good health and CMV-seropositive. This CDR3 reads CASSPQTGTYEQYF. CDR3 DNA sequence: TGCGCCAGCAGCCCGCAGACTGGAACTTACGAGCAGTACTTC.